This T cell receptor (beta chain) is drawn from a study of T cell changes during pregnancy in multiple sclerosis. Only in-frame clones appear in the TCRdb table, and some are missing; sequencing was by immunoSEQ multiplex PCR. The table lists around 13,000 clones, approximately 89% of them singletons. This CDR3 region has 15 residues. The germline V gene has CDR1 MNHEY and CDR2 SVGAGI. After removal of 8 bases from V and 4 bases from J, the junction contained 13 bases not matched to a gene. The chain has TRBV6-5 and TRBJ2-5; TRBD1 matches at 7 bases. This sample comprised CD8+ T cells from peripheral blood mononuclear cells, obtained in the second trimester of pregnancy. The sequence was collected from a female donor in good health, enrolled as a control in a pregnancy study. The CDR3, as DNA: TGTGCCAGCTCTAGGTTTAGGACAGGAGTAGAGACCCAGTACTTC. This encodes CASSRFRTGVETQYF.